This entry features one TCR beta chain sequence. As yet, its antigen is unknown. TSTEM, the stem-like memory CD8+ T cells, were CCR7+ PD-1- TIGIT-. The PBMC were taken from buffy coats given by healthy donors. The source of the sample is a study of human CD8 memory T cell subsets. Study observations and caveats: The study sequenced T cell receptor beta chains only. When compared with each other, stem-like memory and precursor exhausted T cell repertoires showed minimal overlap.

The length of the CDR3 is 14 residues. Germline CDR1 is MNHEY and CDR2 is SMNVEV (reference sequence). UMI-labeled 5' RACE was used to make TCR beta libraries. TCRdb reprocessed the 5' RACE reads and keeps a single row for each CDR3 protein, giving no DNA. This repertoire comprises roughly 17,000 distinct CDR3 sequences; its ten largest clones make up about 5.2%. The material sequenced was CD8+ stem-like memory T cells (TSCM and TCM) sorted from PBMCs. Subset of the sample: stem-like memory CD8 T cells (TSTEM), CCR7+ PD-1- TIGIT-. This receptor was obtained from a human donor in good health. The J gene is TRBJ2-3, the V gene TRBV27; the D gene TCRdb calls, TRBD1, cannot be checked with no DNA. CDR3 loop: CASSLRGRTDTQYF.